These 6 T cell receptor beta chains originate from one sample sequenced in a study of CXCR3-negative and CXCR3-positive naive CD8 T cells. Whole-study results and caveats: CXCR3-positive naive cells carried more hydrophobic TRB CDR3s than CXCR3-negative ones.

The authors made the TRB cDNA libraries by 5' RACE using UMI labels. TCRdb reprocessed the 5' RACE reads, keeping one entry per CDR3 protein, no DNA. The sample totals fewer than 140,000 distinct CDR3 sequences. No antigens are known for them. The sample comprised naive CXCR3+ CD8+ T cells from blood. The subset is: CD45RO-CCR7+CD27+CD95- naive CD8+ T cells expressing CXCR3 (TNR3+). The receptors here all came from a human donor in good health. Some clones in this sample may be carry-over from other donors' samples.

The chain joins TRBV5-1 to TRBJ2-7; TCRdb designates TRBD2, a call that cannot be tested without DNA. This CDR3 spans 15 amino acids. The germline V gene encodes CDR1 SGHRS and CDR2 YFSETQ. The CDR3 loop is CASRLAGLTTYEQYF.

V usage is TRBV20-1 and J usage is TRBJ1-2. Germline CDR1 reads DFQATT; CDR2 reads SNEGSKA (reference sequence). The CDR3 totals 15 residues. The CDR3: CSARDPIGANYGYTF.

The CDR3 here is CASRGALEQYF. The genes are TRBV7-2 and TRBJ2-7. Germline V lookup: CDR1 SGHTA, CDR2 FQGNSA. This CDR3 spans 11 amino acids. The complete variable domain, with remaining parts taken from reference TRBV7-2 and TRBJ2-7, reads GAGVSQSPSNKVTEKGKDVELRCDPISGHTALYWYRQSLGQGLEFLIYFQGNSAPDKSGLPSDRFSAERTGGSVSTLTIQRTQQEDSAVYLCASRGALEQYFGPGTRLTVT.

This chain joins TRBV12-3 or TRBV12-4 and TRBJ2-1; TCRdb calls TRBD1, which cannot be checked without DNA. The CDR3 has 14 amino acids. The CDR3 spells CASSFDRGSSEQFF.

The rearrangement joins TRBV29-1 to TRBJ2-7; no DNA is available, so the TRBD1 call from TCRdb remains unchecked. The CDR3 spans 12 residues. Germline CDR1 is SQVTM and CDR2 is ANQGSEA. The CDR3 reads CSVPQGADEQYF.

The chain couples TRBV4-2 to TRBJ2-3. CDR1 is LGHNA and CDR2 is YNFKEQ in the germline V gene. The CDR3 has 12 residues. CDR3 amino acids: CASSSYPDTQYF.